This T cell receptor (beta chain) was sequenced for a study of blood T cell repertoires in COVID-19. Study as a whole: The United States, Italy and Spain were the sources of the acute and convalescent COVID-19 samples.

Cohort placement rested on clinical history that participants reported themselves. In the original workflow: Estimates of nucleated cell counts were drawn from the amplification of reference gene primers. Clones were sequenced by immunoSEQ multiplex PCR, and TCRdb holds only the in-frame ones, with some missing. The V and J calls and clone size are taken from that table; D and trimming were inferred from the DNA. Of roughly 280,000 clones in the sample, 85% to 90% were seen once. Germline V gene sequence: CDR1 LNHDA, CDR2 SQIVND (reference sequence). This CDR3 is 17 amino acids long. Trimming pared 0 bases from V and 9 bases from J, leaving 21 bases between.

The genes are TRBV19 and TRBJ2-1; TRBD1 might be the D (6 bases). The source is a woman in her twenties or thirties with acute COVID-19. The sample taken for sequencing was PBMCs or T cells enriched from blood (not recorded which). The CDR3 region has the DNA TGTGCCAGTAGTATAGAAAGCAGGGGACGGCCCAGGGGTGAGCAGTTCTTC. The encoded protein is CASSIESRGRPRGEQFF.